This T cell receptor beta chain was retrieved from a study of shared clonotypes between healthy human individuals (TCRdb year 2020). General notes on the study: A couple of women and a few men aged 18 to 49 years were included in the cohort. Per donor, three plates each were used for CD4 naive and CD4 memory, two for CD8 naive, and one for CD8 memory. The study deeply sequenced blood TCR repertoires of about 5 healthy adults to estimate repertoire size and the extent of clonotype sharing between individuals. Different laboratories and diverse techniques were used to prepare libraries and sequence TCR repertoires, to increase sequencing depth and limit assay-specific biases. Leukapheresis yielded between about 0.94 and 9 billion PBMCs per donor.

Beyond this particular receptor, the publication reports: Naive subsets generally had larger estimated clonotype richness than memory subsets did. Pairwise subsampling led to the expectation that sequencing depth would affect the degree of clonotype sharing among donors. Sampling was restricted to blood, and TCR repertoires in tissue are likely to differ from TCR repertoires in blood. Incomplete sequencing was indicated by rarefaction of sorted-subset datasets, despite the large sequencing depth. Because the study included only a small number of donors, the genetic and exposure-history diversity represented was limited. Higher generation probabilities were observed for clonotypes shared by all four sorted-subset donors than for non-shared clonotypes. Across a handful of donors, around 5% of naive CD4, around 3.3% of naive CD8, under 2.5% of memory CD4, and approximately 0.42% of memory CD8 clonotypes were shared.

Using the deep immunoSEQ assay, TCR CDR3 regions were amplified from genomic DNA by multiplex PCR. Extracted genomic DNA from each cell subset was distributed evenly across all wells of several immunoSEQ 96-well plates, and each plate was treated as a replicate. For sorted subsets, each replicate PCR was loaded with approximately 0.2 ug genomic DNA, equivalent to 25,000 to 35,000 T cell genomes. The purified libraries were quantified using a Qubit 3.0 fluorometer, sized with a Bioanalyzer 2100, and then quantified again using the KAPA Library Quantification kit. Every immunoSEQ 96-well plate was sequenced on a separate single-read 150-cycle Illumina NextSeq 550 flow cell. The paper's processing steps were these. Because the immunoSEQ output held only junctional sequences and lacked quality scores, the filtering could not match the filtering applied to full-length reads. Sequences were annotated with PyIR, a Python wrapper for IgBLAST v1.9, and V/J genes and CDR3 were assigned using IMGT germline references. Reads with weak V/J assignments (E-value above 1e-6), missing CDR3, stop codons, out-of-frame junctions, or ambiguous translated residues were removed. V3J clonotypes were defined as sequences sharing the same inferred V gene, J gene, and CDR3 amino acid sequence. Percentage overlap between repertoires was calculated by dividing the number of shared unique clonotypes by the size of the smaller repertoire. Repertoire richness was assessed with RTK rarefaction, the Chao1 estimator, and Recon v2.1 estimates of unobserved clonotypes. Generation probabilities for all TCRbeta clonotypes obtained by the gDNA method from a handful of donors were computed using OLGA. This immuneACCESS table, as held by TCRdb, lists in-frame sequences with V and J called but not all clones. Of the missing ones, under half trace to an unresolved V gene in checked studies; the others have no known cause. V, J and clone size reflect that table, while D and trimming were determined from the DNA. The sample contains more than 2,000,000 clones, around 94% of them found a single time. Clones ranked in the top ten supply over 0.12% of the sample.

This clone occurred once. Its specific antigen is unknown. Base qualities are not provided; no much larger clone lies one nucleotide away. Donors were healthy HIV-negative adults with no recently reported acute infections or vaccinations. Every donor was a Caucasian adult residing in Nashville, Tennessee, USA. CD4+ T cells were enriched by magnetic negative selection; naive cells were then positively selected on CD45RA, and the negative fraction formed the memory subset. After blood collection by leukapheresis, PBMCs were isolated using Ficoll-Histopaque density gradient centrifugation and then cryopreserved in the vapor phase of liquid nitrogen. Analytical flow cytometry was used to check the purity and quantity of every magnetically sorted T cell population. Genomic DNA was isolated from every sorted fraction and measured by UV absorbance on a Nanodrop 2000c. This sequence originates from a man younger than 35 in good health. Input material: naive CD4+ T cells sorted from blood. The cell subset or site label for this specimen denotes: CD45RA+ positively selected.

The CDR3 here reads CSVSRQGTDTQYF. The nucleotides read TGCAGCGTGAGTAGACAGGGGACAGATACGCAGTATTTT. Recombination joined TRBV29-1 with TRBJ2-3; 8 bases in the middle match TRBD1. At the junction V is shortened by 6 bases and J by 3 bases; bases outside the gene matches: 5. Including cysteine and phenylalanine, the CDR3 has 13 amino acids. Only the CDR3 DNA is retained, 39 bases long and in frame from the first base. Looking up the germline V gene yields CDR1 SQVTM and CDR2 ANQGSEA.